These 7 T cell receptor beta chains were all obtained from the same sample, sequenced in a study of T cells in Graves' hyperthyroidism and ophthalmopathy. Amplification yielded TCR beta CDR3 regions, with RNA transcripts as the source. TCR CDR3 regions were first amplified by RT-PCR with HTBI primers. TCRdb redid the calling of the multiplex PCR reads with MiXCR, one entry per CDR3 protein. This table holds roughly 350,000 distinct CDR3 sequences, more than 11% found once. The sample comprised blood. The receptors originated from a woman aged 25 to 39 with Graves' hyperthyroidism.

The chain recombines TRBV20-1 with TRBJ2-3; tentative D call: TRBD2 (5 bases). Germline V gives CDR1 DFQATT, CDR2 SNEGSKA (reference sequence). The CDR3 has 12 amino acids. V gave up 4 bases and J gave up 4 bases, with 9 bases separating them. CDR3 loop: CSAIGLPDTQYF. The CDR3 DNA reads TGCAGTGCTATCGGACTCCCAGATACGCAGTATTTT.

This clonotype was detected ten times or more. This chain links TRBV24-1 with TRBJ2-1, with TRBD2 identical over 13 bases. This CDR3 spans 16 amino acids. The germline V gene encodes CDR1 KGHDR and CDR2 SFDVKD. V gave up 3 bases and J gave up 7 bases; unmatched junction bases: 5. The CDR3 region has the DNA TGTGCCACCAGTGATCGCGGACTAGCGGGAGTTAATGAGCAGTTCTTC. The encoded protein is CATSDRGLAGVNEQFF.

The rearrangement links TRBV11-3 to TRBJ2-7; D is unclear. This CDR3 has 14 residues. The V gene lost 2 bases and the J gene lost 0 bases, with 8 bases spanning the gap. Germline V gene data show CDR1 as SGHNT and CDR2 as YENEEA. The DNA for the CDR3 is TGTGCCAGCAGCTTAACAGCCGGCTCCTACGAGCAGTACTTC. Its translation: CASSLTAGSYEQYF.

The rearrangement joins TRBV6-4 to TRBJ1-5; the D is unclear. The CDR3 is 13 residues long. Germline-derived CDR1 and CDR2 are MRHNA and SNTAGT. V shed 7 bases and J shed 5 bases, with 12 bases lying between them. This chain's CDR3 is CASIISGHQPQHF. The CDR3, as DNA: TGTGCCAGCATAATAAGTGGTCATCAGCCCCAGCATTTT.

This clonotype was detected many times. The chain carries TRBV5-1 and TRBJ2-4; D unclear. There are 13 residues in the CDR3. The germline CDR1 and CDR2 sequences are SGHRS and YFSETQ. Trimming removed 3 bases from V and 3 bases from J, with 7 bases in between. This chain's CDR3 is CASSSPGKNIQYF. The CDR3 DNA reads TGCGCCAGCAGCTCCCCGGGCAAAAACATTCAGTACTTC.

This clonotype occurred many times. The genes are TRBV15 and TRBJ2-2; D is unresolved. V lost 3 bases to trimming and J lost 2 bases, with 1 base between them. There are 12 residues in the CDR3. Looked up from germline, CDR1 is LNHNV and CDR2 is YYDKDF (reference sequence). The CDR3 DNA reads TGTGCCACCAGCAGTAACACCGGGGAGCTGTTTTTT. Amino acid sequence: CATSSNTGELFF.

This clonotype was seen ten or more times. This sequence joins TRBV28 and TRBJ2-5, with 13 bases matching TRBD2. The V gene end was trimmed by 4 bases and the J gene end by 1 base; junction bases not matched to a gene: 12. Germline assignment: CDR1 MDHEN and CDR2 SYDVKM. CDR3 size: 19 residues. The CDR3 sequence is CASSYGEWTSGRTQETQYF. The CDR3 DNA reads as TGTGCCAGCAGTTACGGGGAGTGGACTAGCGGGAGAACCCAAGAGACCCAGTACTTC.